This TCR beta chain is drawn from a study of monozygotic twins with inflammatory bowel disease. Germline loops: CDR1 MDHEN, CDR2 SYDVKM. This CDR3 region has 14 residues. TCRdb re-called the 5' RACE reads and gives one entry per CDR3 protein, without DNA. The sample table includes fewer than 550,000 distinct CDR3 sequences. The sequenced sample was blood. The rearrangement uses TRBV28 and TRBJ1-6. The origin of this receptor is a human donor with ulcerative colitis or Crohn's disease, or a healthy co-twin of an affected twin (not recorded which). The CDR3 here is CASSLERVRSPLHF. Supplemented by reference TRBV28 and TRBJ1-6, the full variable domain reads DVKVTQSSRYLVKRTGEKVFLECVQDMDHENMFWYRQDPGLGLRLIYFSYDVKMKEKGDIPEGYSVSREKKERFSLILESASTNQTSMYLCASSLERVRSPLHFGNGTRLTVT.